What follows are 28 T cell receptor beta chains derived from one specimen sequenced in a study of cytomegalovirus exposure and HLA in healthy donors. The study ran its PCR with 60 Vbeta and 13 Jbeta primers. The method was immunoSEQ multiplex PCR; TCRdb's version includes in-frame clones alone and lacks a portion of them. This table has about 140,000 clones, 80% appearing once. Source material: PBMCs. The receptors come from a man aged 35 to 55 in good health and CMV-seronegative.

The chain joins TRBV4-3 to TRBJ2-2; 8 bases align to TRBD2. V trimming: 4 bases; J trimming: 5 bases; junction bases outside the gene matches: 3. Germline assignment: CDR1 LGHNA and CDR2 YSLEER. This CDR3 is built from 14 residues. The CDR3 nucleotides are TGCGCCAGCAGCCGAAGCGGGGGAACCGGGGAGCTGTTTTTT. Translated, it gives CASSRSGGTGELFF.

The chain couples TRBV4-3 to TRBJ2-7; a possible D gene is TRBD1 (6 bases). CDR3 length: 13 amino acids. Germline-derived CDR1 and CDR2 are LGHNA and YSLEER. Between the trimmed V and J ends, which lost 0 bases and 10 bases, there was a span of 13 bases. The CDR3 coding sequence is TGCGCCAGCAGCCAAGATACGACAGGCCCCCAGTACTTC. It specifies CASSQDTTGPQYF.

V is TRBV7-8 and J is TRBJ1-4; 9 bases align to TRBD1. The CDR3 has 20 residues. The V segment lost 3 bases and the J segment 0 bases; nucleotides outside the gene matches: 14. Germline CDR1 is SGHVS and CDR2 is FQNEAQ. The CDR3 DNA reads TGTGCCAGCAGCTTGGGGAGCGGGACAGGGCACCTTGCAACTAATGAAAAACTGTTTTTT. Its protein is CASSLGSGTGHLATNEKLFF.

V and J are TRBV7-9 and TRBJ1-2; D gene uncertain. Between the trimmed V and J ends, which lost 3 bases and 7 bases, there was a span of 24 bases. Germline CDR1 is SEHNR and CDR2 is FQNEAQ (reference sequence). The CDR3 is made up of 17 amino acids. The CDR3 is CASSFEASSPSLGGYTF. The CDR3 region has the DNA TGTGCCAGCAGCTTTGAGGCTTCCTCACCAAGCCTGGGTGGCTACACCTTC.

The rearrangement uses TRBV2 and TRBJ2-3; D might be TRBD2 (6 bases). The CDR3 has 14 amino acids. From germline, CDR1 is SNHLY and CDR2 FYNNEI. With 8 bases removed from V and 4 bases from J, the gap between germline ends came to 16 bases. The CDR3 nucleotides are TGTGCCAGCGGGGGGATTTTGCAAGCAGATACGCAGTATTTT. Encoded protein: CASGGILQADTQYF.

This clone occurred a few times. V usage is TRBV2 and J usage is TRBJ1-4; 10 bases match TRBD1. V dropped 10 bases and J dropped 0; count of bases not matched to a gene: 8. This CDR3 spans 16 amino acids. CDR1 and CDR2 from the germline V gene are SNHLY and FYNNEI. The CDR3, as DNA: TGTGCCACCCACCGGGACAGGGGATCAACTAATGAAAAACTGTTTTTT. Amino acid sequence: CATHRDRGSTNEKLFF.

The chain carries TRBV5-1 and TRBJ2-1, with 9 bases lining up with TRBD1. The CDR3 has 15 amino acids. Germline V gene sequence: CDR1 SGHRS, CDR2 YFSETQ. The J segment lost 4 bases and the V segment lost 0 bases, leaving 2 bases of the junction unmatched. CDR3 bases: TGCGCCAGCAGCTTGGGGGGACAGGGTTACAATGAGCAGTTCTTC. Translation gives CASSLGGQGYNEQFF.

This clone was seen a handful of times. V usage is TRBV5-1 and J usage is TRBJ2-1, with TRBD2 as a possible D gene (6 bases). Trimming stripped 4 bases from V and 12 bases from J, with 20 bases between. Germline V gene sequence: CDR1 SGHRS, CDR2 YFSETQ. This CDR3 spans 14 amino acids. CDR3 loop: CASSPGTGVEGQFF. The CDR3 coding sequence is TGCGCCAGCAGCCCCGGGACGGGGGTCGAGGGGCAGTTCTTC. The full variable domain, with the rest looked up from reference TRBV5-1 and TRBJ2-1, is KAGVTQTPRYLIKTRGQQVTLSCSPISGHRSVSWYQQTPGQGLQFLFEYFSETQRNKGNFPGRFSGRQFSNSRSEMNVSTLELGDSALYLCASSPGTGVEGQFFGPGTRLTVL.

The CDR3 DNA is TGTGCCAGCACCAAAAACGGGATTGATGGCTACACCTTC. As protein: CASTKNGIDGYTF. This chain connects TRBV6-5 to TRBJ1-2; D is undetermined. V was cut by 7 bases and J by 6 bases, with 15 bases left in between. The CDR3 has 13 amino acids. Germline CDR1 MNHEY, CDR2 SVGAGI.

The chain couples TRBV28 to TRBJ1-5, with D maybe TRBD1 (6 bases). Between the trimmed V and J ends, which lost 5 bases and 3 bases, there was a span of 14 bases. CDR1 and CDR2 from the germline V gene are MDHEN and SYDVKM. CDR3 size: 15 residues. This CDR3 is CASSLPDSNNQPQHF. In DNA, the CDR3 is TGTGCCAGCAGTCTCCCGGACAGCAACAATCAGCCCCAGCATTTT.

The chain combines TRBV11-2 with TRBJ2-7; 7 positions agree with TRBD1. This CDR3 spans 16 amino acids. Germline V gene lookup returns CDR1 SGHAT and CDR2 FQNNGV. J gave up 6 bases and V 0 bases, and 11 bases lay outside the gene matches. The CDR3 sequence: CASSLDKGQEVFEQYF. The CDR3 DNA reads as TGTGCCAGCAGCTTAGATAAAGGACAGGAGGTCTTCGAGCAGTACTTC. Full variable domain (outside the CDR3, taken from reference TRBV11-2 and TRBJ2-7): EAGVAQSPRYKIIEKRQSVAFWCNPISGHATLYWYQQILGQGPKLLIQFQNNGVVDDSQLPKDRFSAERLKGVDSTLKIQPAKLEDSAVYLCASSLDKGQEVFEQYFGPGTRLTVT.

V and J are TRBV5-1 and TRBJ2-1; D unresolved. Per the germline V gene, CDR1 is SGHRS and CDR2 is YFSETQ. This CDR3 is built from 14 residues. Trimming pared 4 bases from V and 5 bases from J, leaving 13 bases between. The CDR3 region is CASSPTGSNNEQFF. The CDR3 DNA reads TGCGCCAGCAGCCCAACCGGGTCCAACAATGAGCAGTTCTTC.

In its sample, this clone was seen a few times. This rearrangement joins TRBV6-1 to TRBJ1-1; D possibly corresponds to TRBD1 (6 bases). Germline assignment: CDR1 MNHNS and CDR2 SASEGT. V gave up 8 bases and J gave up 0 bases, with 16 bases separating them. The CDR3 covers 15 residues. CDR3 loop: CASGETGTMNTEAFF. The CDR3 coding sequence is TGTGCCAGCGGCGAGACAGGAACCATGAACACTGAAGCTTTCTTT.

The chain is built from TRBV9 and TRBJ2-3, with 12 bases fitting TRBD2. Unmatched junction bases numbered 10, after V lost 3 bases and J lost 5 bases. Germline CDR1 SGDLS, CDR2 YYNGEE. This CDR3 region has 17 residues. The CDR3 protein is CASSAGTLAGGQDTQYF. The CDR3 region has the DNA TGTGCCAGCAGCGCGGGAACCCTAGCGGGGGGGCAAGATACGCAGTATTTT.

This chain links TRBV5-1 with TRBJ2-7, with 9 bases aligning to TRBD1. From germline, CDR1 is SGHRS and CDR2 YFSETQ. With V trimmed by 4 bases and J by 6 bases, 8 bases remained unmatched. CDR3 length: 14 residues. The CDR3, as DNA: TGCGCCAGCAGCCCCCGGGACAGGGTGGGCGAGCAGTACTTC. Its translation is CASSPRDRVGEQYF.

The rearrangement joins TRBV7-9 to TRBJ2-1; no clear D. This CDR3 comprises 13 residues. The germline gives CDR1 SEHNR, CDR2 FQNEAQ (reference sequence). The V end was cut by 1 base, the J end by 5 bases, with 6 bases between. The CDR3 loop is CASSLVVDNEQFF. The CDR3 nucleotides read TGTGCCAGCAGCTTAGTAGTGGACAATGAGCAGTTCTTC.

This chain connects TRBV4-2 to TRBJ2-7; 9 nucleotides line up with TRBD2. The CDR3 is 14 amino acids. CDR1 and CDR2 (germline): LGHNA, YNFKEQ. V lost 4 bases to trimming and J lost 4 bases; unmatched junction nucleotides: 5. The CDR3 DNA reads TGTGCCAGCAGCCCTTCTAGCGGGACATACGAGCAGTACTTC. It translates to CASSPSSGTYEQYF.

The count of this clone is one. This chain joins TRBV4-3 and TRBJ1-3; TRBD1 matches at 7 bases. The CDR3 length is 17 residues. The V gene's germline CDR1 is LGHNA and CDR2 YSLEER. With V trimmed by 0 bases and J by 5 bases, 10 bases remained unmatched. The CDR3 DNA reads TGCGCCAGCAGCCAAGAGCCCGGGACAGTCCTAAGAAACACCATATATTTT. Translated: CASSQEPGTVLRNTIYF.

V and J are TRBV7-2 and TRBJ2-3, with D unresolved. CDR3 length equals 13 residues. V lost 5 bases and J lost 2, with 8 bases in between. Germline V gene lookup returns CDR1 SGHTA and CDR2 FQGNSA. CDR3: CASSPSFTDTQYF. CDR3 bases: TGTGCCAGCAGCCCCTCCTTCACAGATACGCAGTATTTT.

The chain is built from TRBV7-9 and TRBJ2-5, with D tentatively TRBD2 (6 bases). Per germline, CDR1 SEHNR and CDR2 FQNEAQ (reference sequence). The CDR3 length is 15 residues. V was clipped by 2 bases and J by 4 bases, with 14 bases between them. The CDR3 sequence: CASSLIGPEGETQYF. CDR3 nucleotides: TGTGCCAGCAGCTTAATAGGCCCGGAGGGAGAGACCCAGTACTTC.

This clone was seen a few times. The junction and the germline gene differ at one end; a read error may be behind it. The gene calls are TRBV2 and TRBJ2-3, with 16 bases matching TRBD2. Germline values: CDR1 SNHLY, CDR2 FYNNEI. The CDR3 has 14 amino acids. DNA of the CDR3: TGTGCCAGCAGTGAATTGGGACTAGCGGGGGGGCAGGATTTT. This sequence encodes CASSELGLAGGQDF.

The chain combines TRBV19 with TRBJ2-7; 9 bases are a match to TRBD1. The trim removed 5 bases at V and 5 bases at J, leaving 7 bases unmatched. The CDR3 has 14 amino acids. In germline, CDR1 is LNHDA, CDR2 SQIVND (reference sequence). In DNA, the CDR3 is TGTGCCAGTAGTCCCCGGGACAGGGAGGACGAGCAGTACTTC. Amino acids: CASSPRDREDEQYF.

This clone was detected once. The rearrangement links TRBV14 to TRBJ2-1; TRBD2 agrees at 13 bases. Looked up from germline, CDR1 is SGHDN and CDR2 is FVKESK. Germline trimming cut 3 bases from V and 9 bases from J; bases unmatched to any gene: 5. CDR3 length: 15 amino acids. CDR3 amino acids: CASSHGTSGAGEQFF. DNA of the CDR3: TGTGCCAGCAGCCACGGGACTAGCGGGGCTGGTGAGCAGTTCTTC.

The chain links TRBV15 to TRBJ2-3; 11 positions agree with TRBD2. V lost 0 bases, J lost 6 bases, and 5 bases stayed unmatched. This CDR3 is 16 amino acids long. The germline V gene encodes CDR1 LNHNV and CDR2 YYDKDF (reference sequence). CDR3 DNA: TGTGCCACCAGCAGAGAGCGTAGCGGGGGGGCCGATACGCAGTATTTT. Protein sequence: CATSRERSGGADTQYF.

The rearrangement links TRBV2 to TRBJ2-5; D possibly corresponds to TRBD1 (6 bases). The CDR3 is 14 residues long. Germline V gives CDR1 SNHLY, CDR2 FYNNEI. CDR3 region: CAIQKGVFQETQYF. The CDR3 nucleotides read TGTGCAATCCAGAAGGGGGTTTTCCAAGAGACCCAGTACTTC.

This chain joins TRBV7-2 and TRBJ2-3, with 11 bases identical to TRBD2. There are 17 residues in the CDR3. V gave up 5 bases and J gave up 5 bases; unmatched junction bases: 12. In germline, CDR1 is SGHTA, CDR2 FQGNSA. CDR3 loop: CASSPPGLAGGEDTQYF. The CDR3 DNA reads TGTGCCAGCAGCCCCCCGGGGCTAGCGGGGGGCGAAGATACGCAGTATTTT.

This chain connects TRBV2 to TRBJ2-5; TRBD2 agrees at 8 bases. The DNA end lines up better with TRBJ2-7; the J call may be wrong. The germline V gene has CDR1 SNHLY and CDR2 FYNNEI. This CDR3 comprises 13 residues. CDR3 protein: CASRRGGPYEQYF. For the CDR3, the DNA is TGTGCCAGCAGACGGGGGGGCCCCTACGAGCAGTACTTC.

V and J are TRBV5-6 and TRBJ2-1, with 10 bases fitting TRBD1. This CDR3 has 15 amino acids. The V gene's germline CDR1 is SGHDT and CDR2 YYEEEE. Trimming removed 4 bases from V and 3 bases from J; junction bases left unmatched: 4. Here the CDR3 reads CASSPGTGDYNEQFF. The CDR3 region has the DNA TGTGCCAGCAGCCCTGGGACAGGGGACTACAATGAGCAGTTCTTC.